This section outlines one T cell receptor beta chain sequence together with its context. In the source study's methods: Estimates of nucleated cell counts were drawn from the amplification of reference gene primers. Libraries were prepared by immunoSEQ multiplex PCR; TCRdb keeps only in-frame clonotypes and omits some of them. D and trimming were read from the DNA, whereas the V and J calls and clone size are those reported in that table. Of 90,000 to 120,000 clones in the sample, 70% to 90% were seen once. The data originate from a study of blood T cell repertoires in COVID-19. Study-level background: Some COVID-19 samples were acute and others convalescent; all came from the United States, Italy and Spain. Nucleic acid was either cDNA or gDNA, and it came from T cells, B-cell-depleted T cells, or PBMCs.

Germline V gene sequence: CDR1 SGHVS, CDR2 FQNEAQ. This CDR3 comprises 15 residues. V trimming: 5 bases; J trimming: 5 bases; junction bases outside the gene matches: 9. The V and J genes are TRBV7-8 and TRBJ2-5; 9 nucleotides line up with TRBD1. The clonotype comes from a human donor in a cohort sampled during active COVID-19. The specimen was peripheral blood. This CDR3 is CASSQLTGGSETQYF. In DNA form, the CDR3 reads TGTGCCAGCAGCCAACTGACAGGGGGATCGGAGACCCAGTACTTC.